Shown below are 6 T cell receptor beta chains from a single sample sequenced in a study of shared clonotypes between healthy human individuals. TCRdb keeps only in-frame clones here, not all; method: immunoSEQ multiplex PCR. The table lists 980,000 or so clones, over 60% of them singletons. Sequencing was performed on memory CD4+ T cells sorted from blood. Subset denoted: CD45RA-negative fraction. The receptors come from a man younger than 35 in good health.

This chain connects TRBV7-9 to TRBJ1-5; D might be TRBD1 (6 bases). CDR1 is SEHNR and CDR2 is FQNEAQ in the germline V gene (reference sequence). The CDR3 is made up of 17 amino acids. Trimming cost V 5 bases and J 2 bases, with 19 bases left between them. CDR3 loop: CASSQNRAGAGNQPQHF. CDR3 nucleotide sequence: TGTGCCAGCAGCCAAAACCGCGCAGGGGCAGGCAATCAGCCCCAGCATTTT.

This clone was found many times. CDR3 nucleotide sequence: TGTGCCAGCAGGAGGGGACGGATGCTCCCGAACACTGAAGCTTTCTTT. This translates into CASRRGRMLPNTEAFF. This rearrangement joins TRBV5-6 to TRBJ1-1, with D possibly being TRBD1 (5 bases). Germline V lookup: CDR1 SGHDT, CDR2 YYEEEE. The CDR3 has 16 amino acids. Trimming shortened V by 5 bases and J by 1 base, and 18 bases separated the two germline ends.

The rearrangement joins TRBV6-5 to TRBJ1-5, with D possibly being TRBD1 (5 bases). The CDR3 runs to 14 residues. V was cut by 5 bases and J by 11 bases, with 19 bases left in between. Germline V gene sequence: CDR1 MNHEY, CDR2 SVGAGI. CDR3 in DNA: TGTGCCAGCAGTGAGGGGCAGGGCCTAGGGACCCAGCATTTT. This codes for CASSEGQGLGTQHF.

The rearrangement links TRBV19 to TRBJ2-5; a possible D gene is TRBD2 (6 bases). The CDR3 sequence is 14 residues long. The V gene lost 6 bases and the J gene lost 5 bases, with 16 bases spanning the gap. Per the germline V gene, CDR1 is LNHDA and CDR2 is SQIVND (reference sequence). The CDR3 spells CASRPLAGPETQYF. The DNA of the CDR3 is TGTGCCAGTAGACCACTAGCCGGGCCGGAGACCCAGTACTTC.

The CDR3 DNA sequence: TGCGCCAGCAGCCCAAGAACTCCGGGACAAGGATACAATGAGCAGTTCTTC. This gives the protein CASSPRTPGQGYNEQFF. The genes are TRBV4-1 and TRBJ2-1, with D perhaps TRBD1 (6 bases). The germline V gene has CDR1 MGHRA and CDR2 YSYEKL. The CDR3 covers 17 residues. The V gene lost 4 bases and the J gene lost 4 bases, with 20 bases spanning the gap.

This clone was found a few times. The chain couples TRBV5-5 to TRBJ2-7, with D uncertain. Per the germline V gene, CDR1 is SGHKS and CDR2 is YYEKEE (reference sequence). The CDR3 loop spans 10 amino acids. The CDR3 DNA reads as TGTGCTTCCCCCAACTGCGAGCAGTACTTC. It encodes CASPNCEQYF.